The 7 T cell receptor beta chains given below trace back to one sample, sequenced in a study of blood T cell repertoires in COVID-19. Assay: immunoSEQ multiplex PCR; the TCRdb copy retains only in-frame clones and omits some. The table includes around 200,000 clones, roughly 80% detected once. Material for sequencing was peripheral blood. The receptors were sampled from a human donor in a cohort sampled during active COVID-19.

CDR3 bases: TGCGCCAGCAGCTTGGGCGGAGACACAGATACGCAGTATTTT. Its translation is CASSLGGDTDTQYF. This chain links TRBV5-1 with TRBJ2-3; no firm D call. This CDR3 has 14 residues. With 0 bases removed from V and 2 bases from J, the gap between germline ends came to 7 bases. Germline CDR1 reads SGHRS; CDR2 reads YFSETQ. The variable domain in full, with the rest retrieved from reference TRBV5-1 and TRBJ2-3, is KAGVTQTPRYLIKTRGQQVTLSCSPISGHRSVSWYQQTPGQGLQFLFEYFSETQRNKGNFPGRFSGRQFSNSRSEMNVSTLELGDSALYLCASSLGGDTDTQYFGPGTRLTVL.

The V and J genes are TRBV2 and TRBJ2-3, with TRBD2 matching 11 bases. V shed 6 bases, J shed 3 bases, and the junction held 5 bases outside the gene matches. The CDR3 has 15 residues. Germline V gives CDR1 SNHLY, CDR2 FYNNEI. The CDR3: CASRASGGQTDTQYF. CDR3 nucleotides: TGTGCCAGCAGGGCTAGCGGGGGGCAGACAGATACGCAGTATTTT.

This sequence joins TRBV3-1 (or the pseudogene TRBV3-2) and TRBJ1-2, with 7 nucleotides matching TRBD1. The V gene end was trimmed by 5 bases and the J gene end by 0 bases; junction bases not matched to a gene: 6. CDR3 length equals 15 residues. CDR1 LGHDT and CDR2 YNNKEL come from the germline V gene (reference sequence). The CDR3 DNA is TGTGCCAGCAGCTCATCCGGACAGGCTAACTATGGCTACACCTTC. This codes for CASSSSGQANYGYTF.

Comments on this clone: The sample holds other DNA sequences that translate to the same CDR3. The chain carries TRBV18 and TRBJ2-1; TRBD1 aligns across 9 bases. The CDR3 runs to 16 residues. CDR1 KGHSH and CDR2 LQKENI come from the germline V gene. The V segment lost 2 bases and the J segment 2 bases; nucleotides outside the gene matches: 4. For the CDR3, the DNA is TGTGCCAGCTCACCAACCGGGACAGGGACCTACAATGAGCAGTTCTTC. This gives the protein CASSPTGTGTYNEQFF.

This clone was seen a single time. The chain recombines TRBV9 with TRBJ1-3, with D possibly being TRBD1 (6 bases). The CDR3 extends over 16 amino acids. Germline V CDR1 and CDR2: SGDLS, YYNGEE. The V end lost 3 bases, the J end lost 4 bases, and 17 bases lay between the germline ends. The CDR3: CASSGGPGVQGNTIYF. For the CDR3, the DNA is TGTGCCAGCAGCGGGGGGCCAGGGGTACAGGGAAACACCATATATTTT.

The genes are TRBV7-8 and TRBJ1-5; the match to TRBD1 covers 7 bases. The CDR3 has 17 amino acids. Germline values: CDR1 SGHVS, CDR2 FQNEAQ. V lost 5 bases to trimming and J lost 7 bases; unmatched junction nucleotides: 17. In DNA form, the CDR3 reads TGTGCCAGCAGCCTTCGGTATGACAGGGAAATGGGGCAGCCCCAGCATTTT. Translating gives CASSLRYDREMGQPQHF.

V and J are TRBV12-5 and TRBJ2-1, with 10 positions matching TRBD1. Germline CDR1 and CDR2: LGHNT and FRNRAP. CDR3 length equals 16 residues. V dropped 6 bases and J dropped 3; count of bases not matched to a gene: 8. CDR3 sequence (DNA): TGTGCTAGTGGGGCCGAGGACAGGGGGTTCTACAATGAGCAGTTCTTC. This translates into CASGAEDRGFYNEQFF.